This entry is about one TCR beta chain. At one of its ends the junction is not consistent with the germline gene, which may arise from a read error. Four PCR rounds used nested alpha and beta constant region primers plus the SP2 primer. TCRdb reanalysed the UMI-ligation and nested PCR reads using MiXCR and keeps one entry per CDR3 protein. Here the sample spans around 30,000 distinct CDR3 sequences, 6.5% to 8% being singletons. The data originate from a study of naive and memory T cell subsets. Looked up from germline, CDR1 is MDHEN and CDR2 is SYDVKM. This CDR3 spans 15 amino acids. Treatment denoted: skin biopsy from PPD injection site in Mantoux-positive individual. TCR cDNA received a 3' ligated oligonucleotide that carried a UMI.

The sample was skin, taken from a tuberculin skin test site. The sequence derives from an adult in good health. The J gene is TRBJ1-2, the V gene TRBV28, with TRBD1 matching over 10 bases. The CDR3 is CASSYGQGVDYGDTF. The CDR3 nucleotides are TGTGCCAGCAGCTACGGACAGGGGGTTGACTATGGCGACACCTTC.